A single sample is the source of the 7 T cell receptor beta chains below, sequenced in a study of blood T cell repertoires in COVID-19. Generated by immunoSEQ multiplex PCR, the TCRdb table keeps only in-frame clones and is missing some. The sample consists of more than 100,000 clones, about 80% of them appearing once. Material: peripheral blood. These receptors were taken from a woman between 50 and 59 years old with acute or convalescent COVID-19.

The chain is built from TRBV14 and TRBJ2-7; TRBD1 agrees at 7 bases. V shed 1 base and J 2 bases; nucleotides not matched to a gene: 5. The CDR3 has 15 residues. Germline CDR1 is SGHDN and CDR2 is FVKESK. The CDR3: CASSQVRTGPYEQYF. The CDR3 DNA is TGTGCCAGCAGCCAAGTTAGGACAGGCCCCTACGAGCAGTACTTC.

This chain connects TRBV9 to TRBJ2-3, with 10 bases matching TRBD2. This CDR3 comprises 16 residues. The junction had 7 bases not matched to a gene; V was cut back by 0 bases and J by 6 bases. The germline gives CDR1 SGDLS, CDR2 YYNGEE. CDR3 amino acids: CASSVGIAGGQDTQYF. The CDR3 bases are TGTGCCAGCAGCGTAGGGATAGCGGGGGGACAGGATACGCAGTATTTT. The variable domain in full, with the rest retrieved from reference TRBV9 and TRBJ2-3, is DSGVTQTPKHLITATGQRVTLRCSPRSGDLSVYWYQQSLDQGLQFLIQYYNGEERAKGNILERFSAQQFPDLHSELNLSSLELGDSALYFCASSVGIAGGQDTQYFGPGTRLTVL.

This clone showed up just once. V usage is TRBV30 and J usage is TRBJ1-1; TRBD1 might be the D (6 bases). This CDR3 comprises 13 residues. Germline V gene lookup returns CDR1 GTSNPN and CDR2 SVGIG (reference sequence). Trimming removed 4 bases at V and 1 base at J, with 10 bases between. The CDR3 loop reads CAWNPDRNTEAFF. CDR3 coding DNA: TGTGCCTGGAATCCGGACAGGAACACTGAAGCTTTCTTT.

The chain carries TRBV6-5 and TRBJ1-2; perhaps TRBD1 as D (5 bases). Per the germline V gene, CDR1 is MNHEY and CDR2 is SVGAGI. The germline V and J ends were trimmed by 4 bases and 2 bases, with 11 bases remaining between them. This CDR3 is built from 14 residues. The chain's CDR3 is CASSSREGNYGYTF. For the CDR3, the DNA is TGTGCCAGCAGTTCCAGGGAAGGGAACTATGGCTACACCTTC.

The chain joins TRBV5-4 to TRBJ1-1, with D maybe TRBD1 (5 bases). Germline lookup yields CDR1 SGHNT and CDR2 YYREEE (reference sequence). CDR3 length: 15 amino acids. V dropped 4 bases and J dropped 0 bases, with 13 bases sitting between them. The CDR3, as DNA: TGTGCCAGCAGCCTTACACAGGATTTGAACACTGAAGCTTTCTTT. This translates into CASSLTQDLNTEAFF.

The J gene is TRBJ2-3, the V gene TRBV19, with D possibly TRBD1 on 6 matching bases. Germline V gene data show CDR1 as LNHDA and CDR2 as SQIVND (reference sequence). The V end was cut by 4 bases, the J end by 0 bases, with 11 bases between. The CDR3 runs 15 residues. DNA for the CDR3: TGTGCCAGTAGTACCTCACAGGGAAGCACAGATACGCAGTATTTT. Protein sequence: CASSTSQGSTDTQYF. The complete variable domain, with remaining parts taken from reference TRBV19 and TRBJ2-3, reads DGGITQSPKYLFRKEGQNVTLSCEQNLNHDAMYWYRQDPGQGLRLIYYSQIVNDFQKGDIAEGYSVSREKKESFPLTVTSAQKNPTAFYLCASSTSQGSTDTQYFGPGTRLTVL.

This chain joins TRBV3-1 (or the pseudogene TRBV3-2) and TRBJ1-1; weak D call: TRBD1 (5 bases). CDR1 and CDR2 (germline): LGHDT, YNNKEL (reference sequence). The length of the CDR3 is 14 residues. Deletions cut 4 bases from V and 5 bases from J, with 14 bases between. In DNA form, the CDR3 reads TGTGCCAGCAGCCCCCGGACGGGGGAGACTGAAGCTTTCTTT. Protein: CASSPRTGETEAFF.